This entry describes one T cell receptor beta chain. Per the germline V gene, CDR1 is SGHTA and CDR2 is FQGTGA. The CDR3 runs 11 residues. Trimming stripped 5 bases from V and 6 bases from J, with 8 bases between. The sample is drawn from a study of blood T cell repertoires in COVID-19. At the level of the study: Acute-phase and convalescent COVID-19 samples originated in the United States, Italy and Spain. T cells, B-cell-depleted T cells, or PBMCs provided the cDNA or gDNA that served as material.

As originally analysed: For nucleated cells, counts were estimated from reference gene primer amplification. The method was immunoSEQ multiplex PCR; TCRdb's version includes in-frame clones alone and lacks a portion of them. V, J and clone size derive from that table, while D and trimming were established from the DNA sequence. The sample gives some 53,000 clones, less than 90% of which show up once; 15% to 20% is in the top ten. The rearrangement joins TRBV7-3 to TRBJ2-7; D is possibly TRBD2 (6 bases). The material sequenced was peripheral blood. This receptor was taken from a human donor with active COVID-19. The donor label of this sample is uncertain. CDR3 amino acids: CASSPGGEQYF. Here the CDR3 DNA reads TGTGCCAGCAGCCCCGGGGGCGAGCAGTACTTC. The variable domain in full, with the rest retrieved from reference TRBV7-3 and TRBJ2-7, is GAGVSQTPSNKVTEKGKYVELRCDPISGHTALYWYRQSLGQGPEFLIYFQGTGAADDSGLPNDRFFAVRPEGSVSTLKIQRTERGDSAVYLCASSPGGEQYFGPGTRLTVT.